This is a list of T cell receptor beta chains from one sample in a study of TIL therapy for anti-PD-1-resistant metastatic lung cancer. Profiling relied on immunoSEQ multiplex PCR, and the TCRdb table lists in-frame clones only, not all of them. The sample lists 95,000 or so clones; around 71% were seen once. This specimen consisted of tumor tissue, obtained at baseline. The receptor set was obtained from a person aged 30 to 80 with non-small cell lung cancer. The CDR3 runs from the conserved cysteine through the conserved F or W. A D gene is named only where the DNA matches it firmly. The size field is filled for only some rows; it gives once, few, many or a size class.

>.|.|TRBV11-2|TRBJ2-1
TGTGCCAGCAGCATAGTCGGGGGAGTTAATGAGCAGTTCTTC
CASSIVGGVNEQFF
>few|.|TRBV5-1|TRBJ2-7
TGCGCCAGCAGCTTGGGGCTTGGGACGGTGACCCCCTACGAGCAGTACTTC
CASSLGLGTVTPYEQYF
>.|.|TRBV5-5|TRBJ2-3
TGTGCCAGCAGCTCCACCACAGGGACAGATACGCAGTATTTT
CASSSTTGTDTQYF
>few|TRBD1|TRBV6-6|TRBJ2-3
TGTGCCAGCAGTTACCTGGGACAGATCACAGATACGCAGTATTTT
CASSYLGQITDTQYF
>.|TRBD1|TRBV14|TRBJ1-5
TGTGCCAGCAGCCCAGACAGGGGGGGAAGCAATCAGCCCCAGCATTTT
CASSPDRGGSNQPQHF
>.|.|TRBV5-1|TRBJ2-7
TGCGCCAGCAATGATGTAGCGGATCGCTACGAGCAGTACTTC
CASNDVADRYEQYF
>.|TRBD1|TRBV5-1|TRBJ2-2
TGCGCCAGCAGCGTACAGGGGACGGACACCGGGGAGCTGTTTTTT
CASSVQGTDTGELFF
>.|.|TRBV4-3|TRBJ2-4
TGCGCCAGCAGCCAAGGCCAGGCCGTCGGGGACGTCTCCAAAAACATTCAGTACTTC
CASSQGQAVGDVSKNIQYF
>few|TRBD1|TRBV18|TRBJ2-1
TGTGCCAGCTCACCCGGGACAGGGTTTCTCGGTGAGCAGTTCTTC
CASSPGTGFLGEQFF
>.|.|TRBV9|TRBJ1-2
TGTGCCAGCAGCAATCTAGGTGCACTTTATGGCTACACCTTC
CASSNLGALYGYTF
>few|.|TRBV14|TRBJ1-4
TGTGCCAGCAGCCCAGGGCGACGGCCAACTAATGAAAAACTGTTTTTT
CASSPGRRPTNEKLFF
>.|.|TRBV7-2|TRBJ1-5
TGTGCCAGCAGCTTAGTATCCCAGGGAGGCCAGCCCCAGCATTTT
CASSLVSQGGQPQHF
>.|.|TRBV11-3|TRBJ2-1
TGTGCCAGCAGCTTCGGTGGAGCCGTCGGCTACAATGAGCAGTTCTTC
CASSFGGAVGYNEQFF
>large|.|TRBV5-1|TRBJ2-5
TGCGCCAGCAGCTCGCCCGCCGAGGGGGAGACCCAGTACTTC
CASSSPAEGETQYF
>few|.|TRBV3-1/TRBV3-2|TRBJ2-1
TGTGCCAGCAGCCAAGCCCAAAGCTGTCACAATGAGCAGTTCTTC
CASSQAQSCHNEQFF
>once|.|TRBV5-1|TRBJ1-6
TGCGCCAGCAGCTTGGGGGAACTTAATAATTCACCCCTCCACTTT
CASSLGELNNSPLHF
>few|.|TRBV28|TRBJ1-4
TGTGCCAGCCTGGGGCAGGCGTCTGGAAAACTGTTTTTT
CASLGQASGKLFF
>few|TRBD1|TRBV9|TRBJ2-6
TGTGCCAGCAGAGCGTCAGGGGGCTCCAATCACTCTGGGGCCAACGTCCTGACTTTC
CASRASGGSNHSGANVLTF
>.|.|TRBV9|TRBJ2-1
TGTGCCAGCAGCGTAGTTCACTCCCGGGGGAATGAGCAGTTCTTC
CASSVVHSRGNEQFF
>many|.|TRBV23-1|TRBJ1-6
TGCGCCAGCAGACACCCTCGACGCGGAATTACAGGTTTTAGACCTAATTCACCCCTCCACTTT
CASRHPRRGITGFRPNSPLHF
>.|.|TRBV7-2|TRBJ1-6
TGTGCCAGCAGCTTAGCGGGGACCGCAGCACAGGTTACTCTCCACTTT
CASSLAGTAAQVTLHF
>.|TRBD1|TRBV19|TRBJ2-1
TGTGCCAGTAGTAGGCTGGACAGGGTGTTTTACAATGAGCAGTTCTTC
CASSRLDRVFYNEQFF
>.|.|TRBV27|TRBJ2-5
TGTGCCAGCAAACCTATGACCCCCGGAGCCGGGCGGTTCCAAGAGACCCAGTACTTC
CASKPMTPGAGRFQETQYF
>.|TRBD2|TRBV6-2/TRBV6-3|TRBJ2-7
TGTGCCAGCAGATACGGGGGCGGGAGGGCCTACGAGCAGTACTTC
CASRYGGGRAYEQYF
>few|.|TRBV13|TRBJ2-2
TGTGCCAGCAGCTTAGAGGCCCTCGGGGGAATCGGGAACACCGGGGAGCTGTTTTTT
CASSLEALGGIGNTGELFF
>few|.|TRBV18|TRBJ2-3
TGTGCCAGCGGACAGATTAGCACAGATACGCAGTATTTT
CASGQISTDTQYF
>.|.|TRBV6-5|TRBJ2-1
TGTGCCAGCAGTTATATTCACTGGGGCTCCTACAATGAGCAGTTCTTC
CASSYIHWGSYNEQFF
>.|TRBD1|TRBV18|TRBJ2-1
TGTGCCAGCTCACCAGGGACAGGGGGCGGGAATGAGCAGTTCTTC
CASSPGTGGGNEQFF
>.|TRBD2|TRBV6-5|TRBJ2-7
TGTGCCAGCACCCCGAGGGCTAGCGGGAGATATGAGCAGTACTTC
CASTPRASGRYEQYF
>.|.|TRBV20-1|TRBJ1-3
TGCAGTGCTAGTTCTTCTGGAAACACCATATATTTT
CSASSSGNTIYF
>few|TRBD1|TRBV5-6|TRBJ1-6
TGTGCCAGCAGCTTGAGACAGGGGACGGGTAATTCACCCCTCCACTTT
CASSLRQGTGNSPLHF
>.|TRBD2|TRBV28|TRBJ2-3
TGTGCCAGCAAGACTAGCGGGATGTGGAGCGATACGCAGTATTTT
CASKTSGMWSDTQYF
>.|.|TRBV12-3/TRBV12-4|TRBJ1-2
TGTGCCCTGGCCCGGTCCAACTATGGCTACACCTTC
CALARSNYGYTF
>.|TRBD1|TRBV28|TRBJ1-5
TGTGCCAGCTACAGGGGGGACTCGCCCCAGCATTTT
CASYRGDSPQHF
>once|.|TRBV4-2|TRBJ2-7
TGTGCCAGCAGCCAAGCGGCACTGGGACAATACGAGCAGTACTTC
CASSQAALGQYEQYF
>.|TRBD1|TRBV9|TRBJ1-4
TGTGCCAGCAGCCCGGGACAGCGGGAAAAACTGTTTTTT
CASSPGQREKLFF
>once|.|TRBV5-4|TRBJ2-5
TGTGCCAGCAGCAGGGATCAAGCTGAGACCCAGTACTTC
CASSRDQAETQYF
>few|.|TRBV6-5|TRBJ1-2
TGTGCCAGCAGTTACTCGGCAGGCCATGGCTACACCTTC
CASSYSAGHGYTF
>few|TRBD1|TRBV6-5|TRBJ2-7
TGTGCCAGCAGGCCGGGACAGGACTACGAGCAGTACTTC
CASRPGQDYEQYF
>.|.|TRBV19|TRBJ1-5
TGTGCCAGTAGTTTGGGACCCCTGGGCAATCAGCCCCAGCATTTT
CASSLGPLGNQPQHF
>.|TRBD2|TRBV28|TRBJ2-7
TGTGCCAGCAACGCGGGAGGGCGGGAGCAGTACTTC
CASNAGGREQYF
>.|TRBD2|TRBV24-1|TRBJ2-5
TGTGCCACCAGTGATCCCGGGAGGGGAGAGACCCAGTACTTC
CATSDPGRGETQYF
>.|.|TRBV2|TRBJ2-7
TGTGCCGCCTCCGGCCCCGGGGACTACGAGCAGTACTTC
CAASGPGDYEQYF
>few|.|TRBV7-9|TRBJ1-2
TGTGCCAGCAGCCGGGACACCGGATGCACCTTC
CASSRDTGCTF
>.|TRBD1|TRBV5-1|TRBJ2-7
TGCGCCAGCAGCCCCGGACAGGACTCCTACGAGCAGTACTTC
CASSPGQDSYEQYF